The 10 T cell receptor beta chains below were found in one sample sequenced in a study of shared clonotypes between healthy human individuals. TCRdb keeps only in-frame clones here, not all; method: immunoSEQ multiplex PCR. The sample consists of a few hundred thousand clones, around 79% of them appearing once. Source material: PBMCs. The receptors originated from a woman in her thirties or forties in good health. Some clones in this sample may be carry-over from other donors' samples.

V and J are TRBV7-9 and TRBJ2-7, with 8 nucleotides matching TRBD2. CDR3 length: 15 residues. V dropped 1 base and J dropped 2; count of bases not matched to a gene: 4. CDR1 SEHNR and CDR2 FQNEAQ come from the germline V gene (reference sequence). The CDR3 DNA reads as TGTGCCAGCAGCTTAGTGGGACTAGTGCCCTACGAGCAGTACTTC. Its protein product is CASSLVGLVPYEQYF.

This chain links TRBV5-4 with TRBJ2-1; 7 bases map to TRBD2. V trimming: 5 bases; J trimming: 7 bases; junction bases outside the gene matches: 15. This CDR3 contains 16 residues. Per germline, CDR1 SGHNT and CDR2 YYREEE (reference sequence). CDR3 sequence (DNA): TGTGCCAGCAGTGCGCTAGCGGATACAAGGAGGAATGAGCAGTTCTTC. This sequence encodes CASSALADTRRNEQFF.

Written as DNA, the CDR3 is TGTGCCATCAGTGTGGCGGCGAACACTGAAGCTTTCTTT. This encodes CAISVAANTEAFF. The chain joins TRBV10-3 to TRBJ1-1; D is ambiguous. Germline CDR1 reads ENHRY; CDR2 reads SYGVKD. This CDR3 region has 13 residues. Trimming removed 4 bases at V and 1 base at J, with 7 bases between.

The chain combines TRBV7-9 with TRBJ2-7, with 12 bases aligning to TRBD2. Germline-derived CDR1 and CDR2 are SEHNR and FQNEAQ (reference sequence). The CDR3 totals 17 residues. V shed 3 bases, J shed 6 bases, and the junction held 12 bases outside the gene matches. The CDR3 is CASSLGLAGGPEGEQYF. The CDR3 DNA reads as TGTGCCAGCAGCTTGGGGCTAGCGGGAGGGCCCGAGGGCGAGCAGTACTTC. The complete variable domain, with remaining parts taken from reference TRBV7-9 and TRBJ2-7, reads DTGVSQNPRHKITKRGQNVTFRCDPISEHNRLYWYRQTLGQGPEFLTYFQNEAQLEKSRLLSDRFSAERPKGSFSTLEIQRTEQGDSAMYLCASSLGLAGGPEGEQYFGPGTRLTVT.

The sample holds many counts of this clone. The J gene is TRBJ1-2, the V gene TRBV30; 11 nucleotides align to TRBD1. This CDR3 contains 14 residues. Per the germline V gene, CDR1 is GTSNPN and CDR2 is SVGIG (reference sequence). Germline trimming cut 4 bases from V and 3 bases from J; bases unmatched to any gene: 4. CDR3 in DNA: TGTGCCTGGACCCGGACAGGGGGCGACTATGGCTACACCTTC. Translating gives CAWTRTGGDYGYTF. The variable domain in full, completed from reference TRBV30 and TRBJ1-2, reads SQTIHQWPATLVQPVGSPLSLECTVEGTSNPNLYWYRQAAGRGLQLLFYSVGIGQISSEVPQNLSASRPQDRQFILSSKKLLLSDSGFYLCAWTRTGGDYGYTFGSGTRLTVV.

The genes are TRBV7-8 and TRBJ2-4; D might be TRBD2 (5 bases). V gave up 5 bases and J gave up 4 bases, with 18 bases separating them. The CDR3 length is 16 residues. Germline assignment: CDR1 SGHVS and CDR2 FQNEAQ. CDR3 amino acids: CASSLEIPGIKNIQYF. The CDR3 nucleotides are TGTGCCAGCAGCCTCGAGATCCCGGGGATAAAAAACATTCAGTACTTC.

The chain recombines TRBV7-2 with TRBJ1-2; 8 bases line up with TRBD1. Germline lookup yields CDR1 SGHTA and CDR2 FQGNSA. J was trimmed by 4 bases and V by 5 bases; bases with no gene match: 6. CDR3 length: 14 residues. CDR3 amino acids: CASSPDRVGYGYTF. The CDR3 bases are TGTGCCAGCAGCCCGGACAGGGTCGGCTATGGCTACACCTTC.

This clone was counted a single time. This chain joins TRBV4-1 and TRBJ2-7; unclear D gene. V was shortened by 1 base and J by 0 bases, with 7 bases between the two germline ends. The CDR3 is made up of 14 amino acids. The germline gives CDR1 MGHRA, CDR2 YSYEKL. The CDR3 is CASSQGPNSYEQYF. The CDR3 bases are TGCGCCAGCAGCCAAGGGCCAAACTCCTACGAGCAGTACTTC.

The rearrangement links TRBV7-3 to TRBJ2-1; 12 bases agree with TRBD2. Trimming cost V 4 bases and J 6 bases; bases outside gene matches: 7. This CDR3 has 16 amino acids. Per germline, CDR1 SGHTA and CDR2 FQGTGA. CDR3 residues: CASSYSGLAGANEQFF. CDR3 nucleotides: TGTGCCAGCAGCTACTCGGGACTAGCGGGCGCCAATGAGCAGTTCTTC.

This chain joins TRBV5-1 and TRBJ2-5; D unclear. This CDR3 spans 13 amino acids. Trimming pared 0 bases from V and 2 bases from J, leaving 5 bases between. CDR1 is SGHRS, CDR2 YFSETQ, per germline. The CDR3 spells CASSLVLQETQYF. CDR3 nucleotides: TGCGCCAGCAGCTTGGTCCTACAAGAGACCCAGTACTTC. Full variable domain (rest looked up from reference TRBV5-1 and TRBJ2-5): KAGVTQTPRYLIKTRGQQVTLSCSPISGHRSVSWYQQTPGQGLQFLFEYFSETQRNKGNFPGRFSGRQFSNSRSEMNVSTLELGDSALYLCASSLVLQETQYFGPGTRLLVL.